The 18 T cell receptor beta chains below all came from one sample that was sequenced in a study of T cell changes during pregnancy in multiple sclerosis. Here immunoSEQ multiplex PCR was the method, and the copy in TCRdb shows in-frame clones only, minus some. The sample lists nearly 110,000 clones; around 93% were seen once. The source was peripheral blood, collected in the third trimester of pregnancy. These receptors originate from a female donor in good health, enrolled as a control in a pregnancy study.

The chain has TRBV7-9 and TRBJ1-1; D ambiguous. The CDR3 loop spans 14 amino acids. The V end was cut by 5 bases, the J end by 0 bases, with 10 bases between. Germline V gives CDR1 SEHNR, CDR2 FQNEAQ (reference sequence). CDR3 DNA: TGTGCCAGCAGCCCGAAGTCGGTGAACACTGAAGCTTTCTTT. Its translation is CASSPKSVNTEAFF.

The CDR3 sequence: CASSLGQGLSYEQYF. In DNA, the CDR3 is TGTGCCAGCAGCCTGGGACAGGGCTTATCCTACGAGCAGTACTTC. The chain carries TRBV5-5 and TRBJ2-7; 9 bases align to TRBD1. V gave up 4 bases and J gave up 1 base; unmatched junction bases: 6. This CDR3 contains 15 residues. The V gene's germline CDR1 is SGHKS and CDR2 YYEKEE (reference sequence).

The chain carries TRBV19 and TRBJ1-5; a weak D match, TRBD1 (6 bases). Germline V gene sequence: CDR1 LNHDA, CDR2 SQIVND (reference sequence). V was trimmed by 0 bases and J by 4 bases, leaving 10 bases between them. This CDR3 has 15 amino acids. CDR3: CASSIEGAGNQPQHF. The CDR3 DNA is TGTGCCAGTAGTATAGAGGGGGCTGGGAATCAGCCCCAGCATTTT.

DNA for the CDR3: TGTGCCAGCAGCCAACAGGGGCCAACCTACGAGCAGTACTTC. This gives the protein CASSQQGPTYEQYF. This rearrangement joins TRBV11-3 to TRBJ2-7, with TRBD1 matching over 7 bases. CDR1 and CDR2 from the germline V gene are SGHNT and YENEEA. Losses at the gene ends were 5 bases for V and 2 bases for J; bases not matched to a gene: 6. CDR3 length: 14 amino acids.

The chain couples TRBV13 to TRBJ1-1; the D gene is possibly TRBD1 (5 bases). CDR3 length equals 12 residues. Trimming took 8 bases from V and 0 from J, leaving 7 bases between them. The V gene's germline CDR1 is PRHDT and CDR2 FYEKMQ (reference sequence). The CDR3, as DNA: TGTGCCAGCTCAGGGATGAACACTGAAGCTTTCTTT. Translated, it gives CASSGMNTEAFF. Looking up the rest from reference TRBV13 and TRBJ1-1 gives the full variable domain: AAGVIQSPRHLIKEKRETATLKCYPIPRHDTVYWYQQGPGQDPQFLISFYEKMQSDKGSIPDRFSAQQFSDYHSELNMSSLELGDSALYFCASSGMNTEAFFGQGTRLTVV.

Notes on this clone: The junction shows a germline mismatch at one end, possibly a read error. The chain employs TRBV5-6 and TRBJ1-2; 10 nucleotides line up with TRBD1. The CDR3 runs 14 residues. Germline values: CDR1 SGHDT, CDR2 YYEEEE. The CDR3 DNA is TGTGCCAGCAGCCGACCGACAGGGGGCACCCTTTTAGCCTTC. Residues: CASSRPTGGTLLAF.

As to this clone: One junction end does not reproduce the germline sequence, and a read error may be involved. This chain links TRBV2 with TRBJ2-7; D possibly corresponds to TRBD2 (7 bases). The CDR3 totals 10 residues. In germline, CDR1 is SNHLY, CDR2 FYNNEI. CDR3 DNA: TGTGCCAGCAGAGGGGGGGTCCCAATCTTC. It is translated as CASRGGVPIF.

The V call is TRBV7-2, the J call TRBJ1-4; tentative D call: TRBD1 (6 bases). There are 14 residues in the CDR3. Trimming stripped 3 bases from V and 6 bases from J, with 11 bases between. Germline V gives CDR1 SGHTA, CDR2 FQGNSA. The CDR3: CASSLQGRDEKLFF. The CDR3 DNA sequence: TGTGCCAGCAGCTTGCAGGGGCGGGATGAAAAACTGTTTTTT.

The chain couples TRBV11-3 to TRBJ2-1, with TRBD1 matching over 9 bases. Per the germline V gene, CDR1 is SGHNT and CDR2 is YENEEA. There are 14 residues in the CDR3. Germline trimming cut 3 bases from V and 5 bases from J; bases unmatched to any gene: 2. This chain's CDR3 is CASSFGQGNNEQFF. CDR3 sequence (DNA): TGTGCCAGCAGCTTCGGACAGGGGAACAATGAGCAGTTCTTC.

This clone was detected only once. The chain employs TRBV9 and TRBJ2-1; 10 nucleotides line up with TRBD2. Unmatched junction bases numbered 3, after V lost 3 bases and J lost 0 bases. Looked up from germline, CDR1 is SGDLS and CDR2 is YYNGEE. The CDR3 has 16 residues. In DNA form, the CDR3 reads TGTGCCAGCAGCGGTAGCGGGGGGAGCTCCTACAATGAGCAGTTCTTC. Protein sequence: CASSGSGGSSYNEQFF.

Written as DNA, the CDR3 is TGCGCCAGCAGCCAAGAGTGGGACAGGGGGTCGCTAGGAGCTTTCTTT. Amino acids: CASSQEWDRGSLGAFF. V usage is TRBV4-3 and J usage is TRBJ1-1, with TRBD1 matching over 11 bases. J gave up 10 bases and V 0 bases, and 10 bases lay outside the gene matches. Germline loops: CDR1 LGHNA, CDR2 YSLEER. The CDR3 runs 16 residues.

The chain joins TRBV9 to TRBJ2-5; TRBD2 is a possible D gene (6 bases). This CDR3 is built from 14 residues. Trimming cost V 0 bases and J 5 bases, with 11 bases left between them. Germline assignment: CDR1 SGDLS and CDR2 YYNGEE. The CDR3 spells CASSVGGSGETQYF. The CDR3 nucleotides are TGTGCCAGCAGCGTAGGGGGGAGCGGGGAGACCCAGTACTTC.

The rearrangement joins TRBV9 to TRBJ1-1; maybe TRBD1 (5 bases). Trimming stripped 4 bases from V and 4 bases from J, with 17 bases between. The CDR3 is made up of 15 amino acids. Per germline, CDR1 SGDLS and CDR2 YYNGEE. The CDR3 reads CASSQGRDYGTEAFF. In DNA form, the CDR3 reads TGTGCCAGCAGCCAGGGTAGGGATTATGGCACTGAAGCTTTCTTT.

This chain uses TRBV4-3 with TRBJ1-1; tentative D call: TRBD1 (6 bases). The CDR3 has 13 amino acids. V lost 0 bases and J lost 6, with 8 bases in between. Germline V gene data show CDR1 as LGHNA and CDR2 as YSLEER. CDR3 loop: CASSQEPGAEAFF. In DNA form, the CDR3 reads TGCGCCAGCAGCCAAGAACCAGGGGCTGAAGCTTTCTTT.

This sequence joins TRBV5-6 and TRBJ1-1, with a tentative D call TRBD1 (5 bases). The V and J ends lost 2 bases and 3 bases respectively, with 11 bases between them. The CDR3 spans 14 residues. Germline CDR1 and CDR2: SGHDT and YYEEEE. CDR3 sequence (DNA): TGTGCCAGCAGCTTTTGGGGCTCGGACACTGAAGCTTTCTTT. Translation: CASSFWGSDTEAFF.

The CDR3, as DNA: TGTGCCAGCAGCGTTTCCATCGGCACTGAAGCTTTCTTT. Protein product: CASSVSIGTEAFF. The chain is built from TRBV9 and TRBJ1-1; D remains ambiguous. The V end lost 2 bases, the J end lost 4 bases, and 9 bases lay between the germline ends. The CDR3 loop spans 13 amino acids. CDR1 is SGDLS, CDR2 YYNGEE, per germline.

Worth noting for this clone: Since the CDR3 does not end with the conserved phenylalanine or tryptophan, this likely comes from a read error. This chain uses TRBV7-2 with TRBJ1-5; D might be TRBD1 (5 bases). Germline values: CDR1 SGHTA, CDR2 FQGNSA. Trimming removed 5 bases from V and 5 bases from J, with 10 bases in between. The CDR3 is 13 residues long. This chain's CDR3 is CASSQGYDQPQHY. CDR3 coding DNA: TGTGCCAGCAGCCAGGGTTACGATCAGCCCCAGCATTAT.

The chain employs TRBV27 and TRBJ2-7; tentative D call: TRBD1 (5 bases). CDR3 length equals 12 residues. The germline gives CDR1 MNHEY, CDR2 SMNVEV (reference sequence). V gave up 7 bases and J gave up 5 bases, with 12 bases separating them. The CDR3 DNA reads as TGTGCCAGCAAGGCAGGGCCACACGAGCAGTACTTC. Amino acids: CASKAGPHEQYF.